The rows below give T cell receptor beta chains drawn from one sample of a study of Graves' ophthalmopathy and Graves' hyperthyroidism. Each CDR3 protein gets one entry after TCRdb re-called the multiplex PCR reads with MiXCR. The profile covers about 550,000 distinct CDR3 sequences, with under 40% appearing a single time and over 3.5% taken by the ten largest. The sample taken for sequencing was peripheral blood or thyroid tissue (not recorded which). The receptors originated from an adult man with Graves' hyperthyroidism. The CDR3 runs from the conserved cysteine through the conserved F or W. D genes are given only for firm matches. Part of the rows lack a size; the others show once, few, many or a class for expanded clones.

V gene: TRBV7-2
D gene: -
J gene: TRBJ1-2
clone size: few
CDR3 protein: CASSNPGTLYGYTF
CDR3 DNA: TGTGCCAGCAGCAATCCCGGGACCCTCTATGGCTACACCTTC

V gene: TRBV6-1
D gene: -
J gene: TRBJ1-1
clone size: -
CDR3 protein: CASVGHRASTEAFF
CDR3 DNA: TGTGCCAGCGTCGGACACAGGGCCTCCACTGAAGCTTTCTTT

V gene: TRBV2
D gene: -
J gene: TRBJ2-7
clone size: once
CDR3 protein: CASNTGHPYEQYF
CDR3 DNA: TGTGCCAGCAATACGGGACACCCCTACGAGCAGTACTTC

V gene: TRBV28
D gene: -
J gene: TRBJ2-7
clone size: few
CDR3 protein: CASSLSSSLSYEQYF
CDR3 DNA: TGTGCCAGCAGTTTATCATCCAGCCTGTCCTACGAGCAGTACTTC

V gene: TRBV7-2
D gene: TRBD2
J gene: TRBJ2-7
clone size: -
CDR3 protein: CASSLVSSGSHYEQYF
CDR3 DNA: TGTGCCAGCAGCTTAGTGTCTAGCGGGAGTCACTACGAGCAGTACTTC

V gene: TRBV3-1
D gene: -
J gene: TRBJ1-1
clone size: -
CDR3 protein: CASSQVTVMNTEAFF
CDR3 DNA: TGTGCCAGCAGCCAAGTGACAGTGATGAACACTGAAGCTTTCTTT

V gene: TRBV11-2
D gene: -
J gene: TRBJ1-1
clone size: many
CDR3 protein: CASSLVRGGLEAFF
CDR3 DNA: TGTGCCAGCAGCTTAGTCCGTGGGGGGCTCGAAGCTTTCTTT

V gene: TRBV15
D gene: -
J gene: TRBJ2-2
clone size: -
CDR3 protein: CATSPAGELFF
CDR3 DNA: TGTGCCACCAGCCCTGCCGGGGAGCTGTTTTTT

V gene: TRBV25-1
D gene: -
J gene: TRBJ2-7
clone size: few
CDR3 protein: CATQEEGPIAYEQYF
CDR3 DNA: TGTGCCACCCAAGAGGAGGGCCCGATCGCCTACGAGCAGTACTTC

V gene: TRBV7-9
D gene: TRBD2
J gene: TRBJ2-3
clone size: -
CDR3 protein: CASSLQLAGVTDTQYF
CDR3 DNA: TGTGCCAGCAGCTTGCAACTAGCGGGGGTCACAGATACGCAGTATTTT

V gene: TRBV2
D gene: -
J gene: TRBJ2-1
clone size: -
CDR3 protein: CASSLGAAYNEQFF
CDR3 DNA: TGTGCCAGCAGCTTAGGGGCAGCCTACAATGAGCAGTTCTTC

V gene: TRBV7-8
D gene: -
J gene: TRBJ2-3
clone size: -
CDR3 protein: CASSHQGPDTQYF
CDR3 DNA: TGTGCCAGCAGCCACCAGGGCCCAGATACGCAGTATTTT

V gene: TRBV6-5
D gene: -
J gene: TRBJ2-2
clone size: -
CDR3 protein: CASTHREELFF
CDR3 DNA: TGTGCCAGCACCCATCGGGAGGAGCTGTTTTTT

V gene: TRBV7-2
D gene: -
J gene: TRBJ2-1
clone size: few
CDR3 protein: CASSPWGEQFF
CDR3 DNA: TGTGCCAGCAGCCCATGGGGTGAGCAGTTCTTC

V gene: TRBV28
D gene: -
J gene: TRBJ1-2
clone size: many
CDR3 protein: CASSAGRTYGYTF
CDR3 DNA: TGTGCCAGCAGTGCGGGACGGACGTATGGCTACACCTTC

V gene: TRBV20-1
D gene: -
J gene: TRBJ2-5
clone size: many
CDR3 protein: CSATRAGQETQYF
CDR3 DNA: TGCAGTGCCACCCGGGCGGGTCAAGAGACCCAGTACTTC

V gene: TRBV12-3/TRBV12-4
D gene: TRBD2
J gene: TRBJ2-7
clone size: many
CDR3 protein: CASSLAPLAGGYEQYF
CDR3 DNA: TGTGCCAGCAGTTTAGCACCGTTAGCGGGGGGCTACGAGCAGTACTTC

V gene: TRBV24-1
D gene: -
J gene: TRBJ2-7
clone size: -
CDR3 protein: CATSADSRSYEQYF
CDR3 DNA: TGTGCCACCAGTGCGGACAGCCGATCCTACGAGCAGTACTTC

V gene: TRBV27
D gene: -
J gene: TRBJ1-2
clone size: many
CDR3 protein: CASSLSSGNGYTF
CDR3 DNA: TGTGCCAGCAGTTTATCCTCGGGAAATGGCTACACCTTC